This T cell receptor beta chain was retrieved from a study of CD8 T cells in Susac syndrome. With random hexamers, roughly 0.45 to 1 ug RNA was reverse transcribed. TCR beta CDR3 was amplified by immunoSEQ covering 54 Vbeta and 13 Jbeta. TCRdb reprocessed the immunoSEQ multiplex PCR reads via MiXCR and lists one record per CDR3 protein. Here the sample spans over 150,000 distinct CDR3 sequences, roughly 96% being singletons. The V gene end was trimmed by 5 bases and the J gene end by 5 bases; junction bases not matched to a gene: 8. The CDR3 sequence is 15 residues long. In germline, CDR1 is SGHDN, CDR2 FVKESK. Sequencing of TCR beta was carried out in blood CD8+ and CD4+ T cells.

Sequencing input: CD4+ T cells from PBMCs. The TCR comes from a human donor with multiple sclerosis. The chain joins TRBV14 to TRBJ2-2, with 7 bases lining up with TRBD2. CDR3 sequence reads: CASSSTSLSTGELFF. The CDR3 DNA is TGTGCCAGCAGCTCGACTAGCCTTTCAACCGGGGAGCTGTTTTTT.